The source of this TCR beta chain is a study of Ad26.COV2.S vaccination and SARS-CoV-2 variants. Study as a whole: Intramuscularly, Ad26.COV2.S was given either once or twice, 56 days apart.

This clone was detected only once. Noted treatment: 19 received Ad26.COV2.S at low or high dose, single or two shots; 5 received placebo; per-sample allocation not given. Day 63 after the first vaccine or placebo injection was the time point for sampling. Libraries were prepared by immunoSEQ multiplex PCR; TCRdb keeps only in-frame clonotypes and omits some of them. The table shows over 250,000 clones, with approximately 89% occurring only once. Germline V gives CDR1 SGHNT, CDR2 YENEEA. V dropped 6 bases and J dropped 5; count of bases not matched to a gene: 8. This CDR3 spans 16 amino acids. This chain connects TRBV11-3 to TRBJ2-1; 12 bases match TRBD1. The TCR was taken from a person between 18 and 59 years old who received the Ad26.COV2.S COVID-19 vaccine or a placebo. Sequenced material: peripheral blood, taken in a trial of Ad26.COV2.S vaccine versus placebo. The CDR3 coding sequence is TGTGCCAGCAGTCCCCCCGGGACAGGGGGCCACAATGAGCAGTTCTTC. Protein sequence: CASSPPGTGGHNEQFF.